This TCR beta chain stems from a study of spatial heterogeneity in lung cancer. Time point defined: sample taken at primary tumor resection. No cell sorting; template was whole RNA from tumor, lung tissue or PBMC. Trimming took 5 bases from V and 13 from J, leaving 11 bases between them. There are 9 residues in the CDR3. CDR1 and CDR2 from the germline V gene are DFQATT and SNEGSKA (reference sequence). The sample holds a few counts of this clonotype. MiXCR was run by TCRdb on the 5' RACE reads, yielding one entry per CDR3 protein. The sample includes tens of thousands of distinct CDR3 sequences, around 5.2% of them seen just once.

The chain uses TRBV20-1 and TRBJ1-2, with unresolved D. The sequence was obtained from a female donor with early-stage non-small cell lung cancer. Sequenced material: PBMCs, taken at surgery. The CDR3: CSAESYSTF. CDR3 nucleotide sequence: TGCAGTGCTGAGTCCTACTCCACCTTC.